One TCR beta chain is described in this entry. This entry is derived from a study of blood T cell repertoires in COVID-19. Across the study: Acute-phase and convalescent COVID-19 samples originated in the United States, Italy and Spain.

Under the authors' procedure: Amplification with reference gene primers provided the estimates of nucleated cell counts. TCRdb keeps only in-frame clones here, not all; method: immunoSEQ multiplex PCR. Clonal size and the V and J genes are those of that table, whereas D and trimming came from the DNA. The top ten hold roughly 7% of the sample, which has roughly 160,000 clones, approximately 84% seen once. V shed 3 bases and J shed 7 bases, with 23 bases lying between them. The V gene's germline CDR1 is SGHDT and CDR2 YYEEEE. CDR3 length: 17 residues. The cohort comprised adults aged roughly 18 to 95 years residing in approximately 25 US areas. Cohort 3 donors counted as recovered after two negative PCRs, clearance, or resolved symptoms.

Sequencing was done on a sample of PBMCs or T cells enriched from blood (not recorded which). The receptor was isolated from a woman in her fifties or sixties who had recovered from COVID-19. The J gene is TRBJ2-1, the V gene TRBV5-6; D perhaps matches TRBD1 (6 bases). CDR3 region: CASSSVEGVMARNEQFF. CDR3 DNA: TGTGCCAGCAGCTCAGTTGAGGGGGTCATGGCTAGGAATGAGCAGTTCTTC.